Listed below are T cell receptor beta chains from one sample, sequenced in a study of cytomegalovirus exposure and HLA in healthy donors. The protocol was immunoSEQ multiplex PCR, while the TCRdb copy is restricted to in-frame clones and leaves out a portion. The repertoire holds some 200,000 clones, less than 80% seen once, with 0.2% to 0.25% in the top ten. The sequenced material came from PBMCs. Receptor source: a girl aged 2 to 10 in good health and CMV-seronegative. Each CDR3 is given with its conserved first and last residue. The order of the fields is D gene, J gene, clone size, V gene, CDR3 DNA, CDR3 protein. A D gene is named only where the DNA matches it firmly. Where a row states a size, it is once, few, many or the class of an expanded clone; other rows omit it.

d_call: TRBD2
j_call: TRBJ2-7
clone_size: NA
v_call: TRBV27
cdr3_nt: TGTGCCAGCAGTTTAGGCGGGAGCTCCTACGAGCAGTACTTC
cdr3_aa: CASSLGGSSYEQYF

d_call: TRBD1
j_call: TRBJ2-7
clone_size: NA
v_call: TRBV18
cdr3_nt: TGTGCCAGCTCACCCGGGACAGATCGCGAGCAGTACTTC
cdr3_aa: CASSPGTDREQYF

d_call: NA
j_call: TRBJ1-2
clone_size: NA
v_call: TRBV19
cdr3_nt: TGTGCCAGTACGCAAGGCAGCCTAGCTGGCTACACCTTC
cdr3_aa: CASTQGSLAGYTF

d_call: NA
j_call: TRBJ1-2
clone_size: NA
v_call: TRBV6-1
cdr3_nt: TGTGCCAGCAGTGAACACAGGGACTATGGCTACACCTTC
cdr3_aa: CASSEHRDYGYTF

d_call: NA
j_call: TRBJ1-1
clone_size: NA
v_call: TRBV7-9
cdr3_nt: TGTTCCAGCAGCCACGCCGGGGGGGCAGGGGATACTGAAGCTTTCTTT
cdr3_aa: CSSSHAGGAGDTEAFF

d_call: NA
j_call: TRBJ1-2
clone_size: few
v_call: TRBV30
cdr3_nt: TGTGCCTGGAGTCCCGGACAGTTTGGCTACACCTTC
cdr3_aa: CAWSPGQFGYTF

d_call: TRBD2
j_call: TRBJ2-1
clone_size: once
v_call: TRBV19
cdr3_nt: TGTGCCAGTAGTATTAACGGCGGGAGGGTCAATGAGCAGTTCTTC
cdr3_aa: CASSINGGRVNEQFF

d_call: TRBD2
j_call: TRBJ2-7
clone_size: NA
v_call: TRBV4-1
cdr3_nt: TGCGCCAGCAGCCAAATGACGGGGGGGGAGCAGTACTTC
cdr3_aa: CASSQMTGGEQYF

d_call: TRBD1
j_call: TRBJ2-2
clone_size: NA
v_call: TRBV9
cdr3_nt: TGTGCCAGCAGCGCCCCCGGGACAGGGAACACCGGGGAGCTGTTTTTT
cdr3_aa: CASSAPGTGNTGELFF

d_call: TRBD2
j_call: TRBJ2-3
clone_size: NA
v_call: TRBV13
cdr3_nt: TGTGCCAGCAGCCTCGGGGGGGCCAGCGCAGATACGCAGTATTTT
cdr3_aa: CASSLGGASADTQYF

d_call: TRBD2
j_call: TRBJ2-1
clone_size: NA
v_call: TRBV9
cdr3_nt: TGTGCCAGCAGCGTAGTATCGGCGGGAGACAATGAGCAGTTCTTC
cdr3_aa: CASSVVSAGDNEQFF

d_call: NA
j_call: TRBJ2-7
clone_size: NA
v_call: TRBV29-1
cdr3_nt: TGCAGCGTTGGCGAGACAGACCACTACGAGCAGTACTTC
cdr3_aa: CSVGETDHYEQYF

d_call: NA
j_call: TRBJ1-1
clone_size: NA
v_call: TRBV27
cdr3_nt: TGTGCCAGCAGTTTAAATCGAGGCACTGAAGCTTTCTTT
cdr3_aa: CASSLNRGTEAFF

d_call: NA
j_call: TRBJ2-5
clone_size: few
v_call: TRBV27
cdr3_nt: TGTGCCAGCAGGAACATCGAGGGGACCCAGTACTTC
cdr3_aa: CASRNIEGTQYF

d_call: NA
j_call: TRBJ2-2
clone_size: NA
v_call: TRBV18
cdr3_nt: TGTGCCAGCTCACCAGGAAGGGAGGAGATCGGGGAGCTGTTTTTT
cdr3_aa: CASSPGREEIGELFF

d_call: TRBD2
j_call: TRBJ2-7
clone_size: NA
v_call: TRBV7-7
cdr3_nt: TGTGCCAGCAGCTTTCAGGGAGGGTACGAGCAGTACTTC
cdr3_aa: CASSFQGGYEQYF

d_call: NA
j_call: TRBJ1-2
clone_size: once
v_call: TRBV7-6
cdr3_nt: TGTGCCAGCAGCTTAGGCGGGGTTACATATGGCTACACCTTC
cdr3_aa: CASSLGGVTYGYTF

d_call: TRBD1
j_call: TRBJ2-7
clone_size: NA
v_call: TRBV18
cdr3_nt: TGTGCCAGCTCACCTGGAGGACAGGGGGGTTACGAGCAGTACTTC
cdr3_aa: CASSPGGQGGYEQYF

d_call: NA
j_call: TRBJ1-1
clone_size: NA
v_call: TRBV6-7
cdr3_nt: TGTGCCAGCAGTTACAGGGGTAGCACTGAAGCTTTCTTT
cdr3_aa: CASSYRGSTEAFF

d_call: NA
j_call: TRBJ1-1
clone_size: NA
v_call: TRBV5-4
cdr3_nt: TGTGCCAGCGGAGGCGGCACTGAAGCTTTCTTT
cdr3_aa: CASGGGTEAFF

d_call: TRBD1
j_call: TRBJ1-5
clone_size: NA
v_call: TRBV2
cdr3_nt: TGTGCCAGCAGTGCAGAGGGACAGCAAGATCAGCCCCAGCATTTT
cdr3_aa: CASSAEGQQDQPQHF

d_call: NA
j_call: TRBJ1-3
clone_size: NA
v_call: TRBV5-4
cdr3_nt: TGTGCCAGCAGTTCCGGGACAAACCCTGGAAACACCATATATTTT
cdr3_aa: CASSSGTNPGNTIYF

d_call: NA
j_call: TRBJ2-7
clone_size: few
v_call: TRBV5-4
cdr3_nt: TGTGCCAGCAGCTTGCAGGGAGGCAGCTCCTACGAGCAGTACTTC
cdr3_aa: CASSLQGGSSYEQYF

d_call: NA
j_call: TRBJ1-6
clone_size: NA
v_call: TRBV5-1
cdr3_nt: TGCGCCAGCGGCACAAATTCACCCCTCCACTTT
cdr3_aa: CASGTNSPLHF

d_call: TRBD1
j_call: TRBJ1-1
clone_size: NA
v_call: TRBV2
cdr3_nt: TGTGCCAGCGCGGAGCCCGGGACAGCTGGAACTGAAGCTTTCTTT
cdr3_aa: CASAEPGTAGTEAFF

d_call: TRBD1
j_call: TRBJ1-2
clone_size: NA
v_call: TRBV10-2
cdr3_nt: TGCGCCAGCAGTGAGGGACAGGGGAATGGCTACACCTTC
cdr3_aa: CASSEGQGNGYTF

d_call: TRBD2
j_call: TRBJ2-7
clone_size: NA
v_call: TRBV4-1
cdr3_nt: TGCGCCAGCAGCCAAGATGTTAGCGGGGCCTACGAGCAGTACTTC
cdr3_aa: CASSQDVSGAYEQYF

d_call: NA
j_call: TRBJ2-7
clone_size: NA
v_call: TRBV6-1
cdr3_nt: TGTGCCAGCATTTTGACAGACACCTACGAGCAGTACTTC
cdr3_aa: CASILTDTYEQYF

d_call: TRBD1
j_call: TRBJ2-3
clone_size: NA
v_call: TRBV29-1
cdr3_nt: TGCAGCGTCCTCGACAGGGTGGGAGATACGCAGTATTTT
cdr3_aa: CSVLDRVGDTQYF

d_call: NA
j_call: TRBJ2-5
clone_size: NA
v_call: TRBV7-6
cdr3_nt: TGTGCCAGCAGCTTAGGACGCCTGGCGGGGGAGACCCAGTACTTC
cdr3_aa: CASSLGRLAGETQYF

d_call: TRBD1
j_call: TRBJ2-6
clone_size: NA
v_call: TRBV7-9
cdr3_nt: TGTGCCAGCAGCCCCGGACAGGGGTCTGGGGCCAACGTCCTGACTTTC
cdr3_aa: CASSPGQGSGANVLTF